A selection of T cell receptor beta chains follows, all from one sample in a study of blood T cell repertoires in COVID-19. TCRdb's table, derived via immunoSEQ multiplex PCR, lists solely in-frame clones and lacks some. This sample yields tens of thousands of clones, of which under 90% are seen a single time; about 3% belongs to the top ten. The sequenced material came from peripheral blood. The receptors derive from a man in his forties or fifties with acute or convalescent COVID-19. Both conserved end residues are part of each CDR3. D genes are given only for firm matches. A row's size may be missing; if present it is once, few, many or a size class.

clone size,J gene,D gene,V gene,CDR3 DNA,CDR3 protein
-,TRBJ2-3,-,TRBV4-1,TGCGCCAGCAGCCTCCTCGGTGGAGCGCAAAGCACAGATACGCAGTATTTT,CASSLLGGAQSTDTQYF
-,TRBJ2-2,TRBD2,TRBV7-3,TGTGCCAGCAGCTCCTTTTCGGGGGGGAATACCGGGGAGCTGTTTTTT,CASSSFSGGNTGELFF
-,TRBJ2-1,-,TRBV10-2,TGCGCCAGCAGTGAGTCACAGGACCCCTACAATGAGCAGTTCTTC,CASSESQDPYNEQFF
few,TRBJ2-5,TRBD1,TRBV7-2,TGTGCCAGCACAAAGACAGGGGTAGAGACCCAGTACTTC,CASTKTGVETQYF
-,TRBJ2-1,TRBD2,TRBV7-8,TGTGCCAGCAGCTTAGTGTGGCTAGCGGGAGCCATGGGTGAGCAGTTCTTC,CASSLVWLAGAMGEQFF
-,TRBJ2-6,-,TRBV7-2,TGTGCCAGCAGCTTGAGCCCGAGCTCTGGGGCCAACGTCCTGACTTTC,CASSLSPSSGANVLTF
-,TRBJ1-4,-,TRBV6-1,TGTGCCAGCAGTGAAGCTTTGGGGGGGGATGAAAAACTGTTTTTT,CASSEALGGDEKLFF
-,TRBJ2-7,-,TRBV5-1,TGCGCCAGCAGCTTGCAGGGTGAGCAGTACTTC,CASSLQGEQYF
-,TRBJ1-2,-,TRBV19,TGTGCCAGTAGTATCGTCAGGGCTAACTATGGCTACACCTTC,CASSIVRANYGYTF
-,TRBJ1-3,-,TRBV19,TGTGCCAGTAGTATCATCGGGGGTGGTGGAAACACCATATATTTT,CASSIIGGGGNTIYF
-,TRBJ2-1,-,TRBV24-1,TGTGCCACCAGTGACCCTTCGGCCAGGGGGGTCAATGAGCAGTTCTTC,CATSDPSARGVNEQFF
-,TRBJ2-1,TRBD1,TRBV5-1,TGCGCCAGCAGCTTGGCATCCCAAACAGGGGCCTACAATGAGCAGTTCTTC,CASSLASQTGAYNEQFF
-,TRBJ2-7,-,TRBV15,TGTGCCACCAGAGGACCGACAGCCTACGAGCAGTACTTC,CATRGPTAYEQYF
-,TRBJ2-7,-,TRBV19,TGTGCCAGTAGTATATCGGCTAGCGCATCCTACGAGCAGTACTTC,CASSISASASYEQYF
-,TRBJ2-3,-,TRBV21-1,TGTGCCCCCTCCCCAGGGGGCCCAGATACGCAGTATTTT,CAPSPGGPDTQYF
-,TRBJ2-7,-,TRBV2,TGTGCCAGCAGTCCCCTGGGGGGGCAGTACTTC,CASSPLGGQYF
once,TRBJ2-6,-,TRBV3-1/TRBV3-2,TGTGCCAGCAGCCAAGAACGGGGGAGCTCTGGGGCCAACGTCCTGACTTTC,CASSQERGSSGANVLTF